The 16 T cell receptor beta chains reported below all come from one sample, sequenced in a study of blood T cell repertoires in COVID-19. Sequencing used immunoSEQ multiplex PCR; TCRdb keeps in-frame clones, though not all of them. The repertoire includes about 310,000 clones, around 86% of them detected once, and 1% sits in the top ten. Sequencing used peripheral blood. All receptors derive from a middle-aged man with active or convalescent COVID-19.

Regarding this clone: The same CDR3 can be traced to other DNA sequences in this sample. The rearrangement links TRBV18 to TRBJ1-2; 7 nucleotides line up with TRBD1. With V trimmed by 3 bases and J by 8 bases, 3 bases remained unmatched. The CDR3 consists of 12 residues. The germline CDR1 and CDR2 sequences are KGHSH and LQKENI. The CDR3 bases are TGTGCCAGCTCACCTGACAGGGACGGCTACACCTTC. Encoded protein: CASSPDRDGYTF.

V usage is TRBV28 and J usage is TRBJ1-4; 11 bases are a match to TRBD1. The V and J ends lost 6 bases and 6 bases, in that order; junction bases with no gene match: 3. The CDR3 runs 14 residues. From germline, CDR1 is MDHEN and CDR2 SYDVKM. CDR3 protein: CASSTGQGDEKLFF. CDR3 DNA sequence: TGTGCCAGCAGCACGGGACAGGGGGATGAAAAACTGTTTTTT.

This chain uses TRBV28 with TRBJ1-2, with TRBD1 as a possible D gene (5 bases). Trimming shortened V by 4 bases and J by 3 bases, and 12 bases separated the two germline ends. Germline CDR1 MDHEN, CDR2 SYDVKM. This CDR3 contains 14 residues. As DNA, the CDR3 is TGTGCCAGCAGTTGGGGACTGCCTGACTATGGCTACACCTTC. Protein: CASSWGLPDYGYTF.

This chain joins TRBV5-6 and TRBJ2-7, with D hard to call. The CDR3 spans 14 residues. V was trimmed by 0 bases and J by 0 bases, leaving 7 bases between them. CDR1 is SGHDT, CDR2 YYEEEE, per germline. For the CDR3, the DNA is TGTGCCAGCAGCTTGGGCAGGTTCTCCTACGAGCAGTACTTC. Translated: CASSLGRFSYEQYF.

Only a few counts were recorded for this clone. The CDR3 reads CASSQARWQGNYGYTF. DNA for the CDR3: TGCGCCAGCAGCCAAGCCCGGTGGCAGGGGAACTATGGCTACACCTTC. This chain connects TRBV4-3 to TRBJ1-2, with D possibly TRBD1 on 6 matching bases. CDR1 and CDR2 from the germline V gene are LGHNA and YSLEER. Trimming took off 1 base at V and 2 bases at J, with 14 bases between the two ends. CDR3 length: 16 residues.

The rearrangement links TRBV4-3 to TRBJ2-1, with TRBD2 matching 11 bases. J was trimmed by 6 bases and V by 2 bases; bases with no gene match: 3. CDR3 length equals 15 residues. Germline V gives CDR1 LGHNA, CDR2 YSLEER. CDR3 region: CASSQPSGGTNEQFF. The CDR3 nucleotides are TGCGCCAGCAGCCAACCTAGCGGGGGGACCAATGAGCAGTTCTTC.

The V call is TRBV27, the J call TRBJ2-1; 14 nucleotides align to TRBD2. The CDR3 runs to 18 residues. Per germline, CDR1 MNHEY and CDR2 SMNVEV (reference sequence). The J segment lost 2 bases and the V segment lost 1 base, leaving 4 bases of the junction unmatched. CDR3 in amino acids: CASSLWGLAGETYNEQFF. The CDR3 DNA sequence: TGTGCCAGCAGTTTATGGGGACTAGCGGGAGAAACCTACAATGAGCAGTTCTTC.

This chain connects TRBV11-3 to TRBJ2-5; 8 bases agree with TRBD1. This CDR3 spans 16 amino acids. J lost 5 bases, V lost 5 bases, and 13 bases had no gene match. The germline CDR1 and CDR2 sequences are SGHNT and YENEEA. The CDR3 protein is CASSPGGAGGAETQYF. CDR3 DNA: TGTGCCAGCAGCCCTGGTGGGGCAGGGGGCGCCGAGACCCAGTACTTC.

CDR3 sequence reads: CASSARLAPQETQYF. The CDR3 DNA sequence: TGTGCCAGCAGCGCTCGACTAGCCCCCCAAGAGACCCAGTACTTC. The rearrangement uses TRBV9 and TRBJ2-5; 7 bases map to TRBD2. Per the germline V gene, CDR1 is SGDLS and CDR2 is YYNGEE. The CDR3 extends over 15 amino acids. Trimming cost V 3 bases and J 1 base; bases outside gene matches: 6.

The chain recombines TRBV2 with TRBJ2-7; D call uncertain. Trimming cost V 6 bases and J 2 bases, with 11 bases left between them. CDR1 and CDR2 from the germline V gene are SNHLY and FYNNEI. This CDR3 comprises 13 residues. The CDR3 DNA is TGTGCCAGCAGCTACACTGCGGCCTACGAGCAGTACTTC. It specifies CASSYTAAYEQYF. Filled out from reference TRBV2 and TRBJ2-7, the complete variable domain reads EPEVTQTPSHQVTQMGQEVILRCVPISNHLYFYWYRQILGQKVEFLVSFYNNEISEKSEIFDDQFSVERPDGSNFTLKIRSTKLEDSAMYFCASSYTAAYEQYFGPGTRLTVT.

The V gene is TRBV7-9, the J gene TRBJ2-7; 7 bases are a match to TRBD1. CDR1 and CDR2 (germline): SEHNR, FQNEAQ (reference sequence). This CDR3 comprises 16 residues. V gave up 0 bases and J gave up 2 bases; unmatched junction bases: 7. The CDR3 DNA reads TGTGCCAGCAGCTTAGCGATACAGGGGCCCACCTACGAGCAGTACTTC. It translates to CASSLAIQGPTYEQYF.

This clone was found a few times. In DNA form, the CDR3 reads TGTGCCAGCAGTTTAGCTAGCGGGACGGACGAGCAGTACTTC. Translation: CASSLASGTDEQYF. The chain joins TRBV28 to TRBJ2-7; 9 nucleotides agree with TRBD2. The CDR3 extends over 14 amino acids. J was trimmed by 5 bases and V by 2 bases; bases with no gene match: 4. Looked up from germline, CDR1 is MDHEN and CDR2 is SYDVKM.

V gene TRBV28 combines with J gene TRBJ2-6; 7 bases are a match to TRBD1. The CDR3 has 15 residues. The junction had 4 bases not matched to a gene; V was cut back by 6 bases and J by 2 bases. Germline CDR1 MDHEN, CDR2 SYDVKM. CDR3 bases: TGTGCCAGCAGATTTCAGGGGGCTGGGGCCAACGTCCTGACTTTC. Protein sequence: CASRFQGAGANVLTF.

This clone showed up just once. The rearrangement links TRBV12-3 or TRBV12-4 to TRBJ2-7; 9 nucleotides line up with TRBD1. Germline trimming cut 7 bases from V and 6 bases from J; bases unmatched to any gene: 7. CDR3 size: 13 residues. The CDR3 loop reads CASTLGQGGEQYF. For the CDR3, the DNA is TGTGCCAGCACCCTGGGACAGGGAGGCGAGCAGTACTTC.

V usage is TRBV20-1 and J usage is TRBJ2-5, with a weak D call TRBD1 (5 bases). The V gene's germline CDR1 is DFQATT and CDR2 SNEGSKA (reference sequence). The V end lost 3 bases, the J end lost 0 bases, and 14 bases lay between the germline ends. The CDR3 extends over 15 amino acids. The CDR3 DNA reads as TGCAGTGCTAGTCCCGGACAAGGTTACCAAGAGACCCAGTACTTC. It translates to CSASPGQGYQETQYF.

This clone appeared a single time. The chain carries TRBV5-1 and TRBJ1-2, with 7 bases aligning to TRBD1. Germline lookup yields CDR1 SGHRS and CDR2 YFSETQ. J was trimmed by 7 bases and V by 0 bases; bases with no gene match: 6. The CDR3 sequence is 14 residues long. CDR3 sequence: CASSLASGGSGYTF. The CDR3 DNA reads TGCGCCAGCAGCTTGGCGTCAGGGGGTAGTGGCTACACCTTC.